This passage covers 31 T cell receptor beta chains from one sample sequenced in a study of identical twins. TCRdb reprocessed the 5' RACE reads with MiXCR, giving one entry per CDR3 protein. This table holds about 220,000 distinct CDR3 sequences, 6% to 8.5% found once. These records were also assigned to another study, of yellow fever vaccine responses in identical twins.

Sequencing used CD8+ T cells sorted from blood. Receptors were obtained from a woman younger than 35 in good health.

This chain uses TRBV27 with TRBJ2-7; possible D gene TRBD2, 6 bases. The CDR3 consists of 14 residues. V shed 6 bases and J shed 0 bases, with 12 bases lying between them. Germline CDR1 MNHEY, CDR2 SMNVEV (reference sequence). This CDR3 reads CASRDPGSSYEQYF. In DNA form, the CDR3 reads TGTGCCAGCAGGGACCCCGGGAGCTCCTACGAGCAGTACTTC.

This clonotype has more than one count but fewer than ten. The chain carries TRBV9 and TRBJ2-1; D may be TRBD1 (5 bases). There are 15 residues in the CDR3. Germline CDR1 and CDR2: SGDLS and YYNGEE. V dropped 0 bases and J dropped 2 bases, with 9 bases sitting between them. For the CDR3, the DNA is TGTGCCAGCAGCGTAGAGGGGTCCCCCTACAATGAGCAGTTCTTC. Translated: CASSVEGSPYNEQFF. Looking up the rest from reference TRBV9 and TRBJ2-1 gives the full variable domain: DSGVTQTPKHLITATGQRVTLRCSPRSGDLSVYWYQQSLDQGLQFLIQYYNGEERAKGNILERFSAQQFPDLHSELNLSSLELGDSALYFCASSVEGSPYNEQFFGPGTRLTVL.

The rearrangement joins TRBV24-1 to TRBJ2-5, with a possible D match to TRBD1 (5 bases). There are 15 residues in the CDR3. CDR1 and CDR2 (germline): KGHDR, SFDVKD. Trimming stripped 0 bases from V and 0 bases from J, with 7 bases between. The CDR3 here is CATSDLTRDQETQYF. In DNA, the CDR3 is TGTGCCACCAGTGATTTGACCAGGGACCAAGAGACCCAGTACTTC.

There are a few counts of this clonotype. The chain recombines TRBV11-2 with TRBJ1-4; D not certain. This CDR3 has 14 residues. Trimming took 3 bases from V and 8 from J, leaving 13 bases between them. The germline gives CDR1 SGHAT, CDR2 FQNNGV. CDR3 amino acids: CASSFSPLGEKLFF. The DNA for the CDR3 is TGTGCCAGCAGCTTTTCCCCATTGGGGGAAAAACTGTTTTTT. Variable domain in full (rest from reference TRBV11-2 and TRBJ1-4): EAGVAQSPRYKIIEKRQSVAFWCNPISGHATLYWYQQILGQGPKLLIQFQNNGVVDDSQLPKDRFSAERLKGVDSTLKIQPAKLEDSAVYLCASSFSPLGEKLFFGSGTQLSVL.

This clonotype was found many times. CDR3 loop: CASSEPYGTGNNNEQFF. As DNA, the CDR3 is TGTGCCAGCAGTGAGCCTTACGGGACAGGTAACAACAATGAGCAGTTCTTC. The chain combines TRBV25-1 with TRBJ2-1; 8 positions match TRBD1. Germline values: CDR1 MGHDK, CDR2 SYGVNS. The CDR3 runs 17 residues. J gave up 5 bases and V 3 bases, and 12 bases lay outside the gene matches. The whole variable domain, filled in from reference TRBV25-1 and TRBJ2-1, reads EADIYQTPRYLVIGTGKKITLECSQTMGHDKMYWYQQDPGMELHLIHYSYGVNSTEKGDLSSESTVSRIRTEHFPLTLESARPSHTSQYLCASSEPYGTGNNNEQFFGPGTRLTVL.

This chain uses TRBV9 with TRBJ2-2; D gene uncertain. The CDR3 is made up of 15 amino acids. From germline, CDR1 is SGDLS and CDR2 YYNGEE. The V end was cut by 4 bases, the J end by 6 bases, with 16 bases between. This chain's CDR3 is CASSPRTDPAGELFF. The CDR3, as DNA: TGTGCCAGCAGCCCCCGGACGGACCCCGCCGGGGAGCTGTTTTTT.

This clonotype was detected only a few times. The chain couples TRBV28 to TRBJ1-2, with D unclear. V shed 5 bases and J shed 4 bases, with 14 bases lying between them. The CDR3 length is 14 residues. CDR1 MDHEN and CDR2 SYDVKM come from the germline V gene. The CDR3 DNA reads as TGTGCCAGCAGTGGACTGGAAGGAATCTATGGCTACACCTTC. Its protein is CASSGLEGIYGYTF.

This clonotype has just one count. The chain joins TRBV7-6 to TRBJ2-1, with 11 bases aligning to TRBD2. J gave up 5 bases and V 4 bases, and 4 bases lay outside the gene matches. The CDR3 length is 15 residues. The germline gives CDR1 SGHVS, CDR2 FNYEAQ. The CDR3: CASSSTSGRDNEQFF. In nucleotides, the CDR3 is TGTGCCAGCAGCTCAACTAGCGGGAGAGACAATGAGCAGTTCTTC.

This clonotype was detected ten times or more. This sequence joins TRBV12-3 or TRBV12-4 and TRBJ1-1, with D unresolved. The CDR3 is 14 amino acids. V lost 3 bases and J 0 bases, leaving 8 bases between the germline ends. DNA of the CDR3: TGTGCCAGCAGTTTGAATCGCCTGAACACTGAAGCTTTCTTT. Protein: CASSLNRLNTEAFF.

This clonotype was detected only a few times. The V and J genes are TRBV12-3 or TRBV12-4 and TRBJ2-1; TRBD2 agrees at 10 bases. This CDR3 has 20 residues. The trim removed 4 bases at V and 0 bases at J, leaving 15 bases unmatched. CDR3 sequence reads: CASSSAGLANDRSSYNEQFF. The CDR3 DNA follows: TGTGCCAGCAGTTCAGCGGGACTAGCGAACGACAGGAGCTCCTACAATGAGCAGTTCTTC.

The J gene is TRBJ2-1, the V gene TRBV11-2; 12 nucleotides line up with TRBD2. The V segment lost 4 bases and the J segment 8 bases; nucleotides outside the gene matches: 6. The CDR3 loop spans 15 amino acids. Germline CDR1 reads SGHAT; CDR2 reads FQNNGV. The CDR3 DNA is TGTGCCAGCAGCTCGACTAGCGGGAGTATCGATGAGCAGTTCTTC. This codes for CASSSTSGSIDEQFF.

The chain carries TRBV29-1 and TRBJ2-2; no clear D gene. CDR3 length equals 10 residues. The germline V and J ends were trimmed by 5 bases and 7 bases, with 5 bases remaining between them. The germline gives CDR1 SQVTM, CDR2 ANQGSEA. CDR3 nucleotide sequence: TGCAGCGTTCTCTACGGGGAGCTGTTTTTT. This sequence encodes CSVLYGELFF.

V gene TRBV20-1 combines with J gene TRBJ2-2; D call uncertain. The CDR3 loop spans 12 amino acids. Germline-derived CDR1 and CDR2 are DFQATT and SNEGSKA (reference sequence). The V end lost 1 base, the J end lost 5 bases, and 5 bases lay between the germline ends. Written as DNA, the CDR3 is TGCAGTGCTAGAGCTGAGACCGGGGAGCTGTTTTTT. Its translation is CSARAETGELFF.

This sequence joins TRBV7-6 and TRBJ2-1; D is unresolved. CDR3 length: 14 residues. The germline gives CDR1 SGHVS, CDR2 FNYEAQ. V lost 5 bases, J lost 4 bases, and 12 bases lay in between. This CDR3 is CASSRSLSYNEQFF. The CDR3 nucleotides are TGTGCCAGCAGCCGCAGTCTGAGTTACAATGAGCAGTTCTTC.

The table lists this clonotype with many counts. V gene TRBV6-1 combines with J gene TRBJ2-7; TRBD2 aligns across 7 bases. The CDR3 has 15 residues. From germline, CDR1 is MNHNS and CDR2 SASEGT. J was trimmed by 3 bases and V by 1 base; bases with no gene match: 6. The CDR3 sequence: CASSEGGGTFYEQYV. The CDR3 nucleotides are TGTGCCAGCAGTGAAGGGGGGGGAACCTTCTACGAGCAGTACGTC.

This clonotype was detected many times. The chain joins TRBV20-1 to TRBJ1-1; D gene ambiguous. Trimming pared 6 bases from V and 3 bases from J, leaving 8 bases between. This CDR3 is built from 11 residues. CDR1 DFQATT and CDR2 SNEGSKA come from the germline V gene (reference sequence). CDR3 nucleotide sequence: TGCAGTGCCAACACTTACACTGAAGCTTTCTTT. Translated: CSANTYTEAFF.

This clonotype appeared many times. The CDR3 reads CASSQGLNNEQFF. CDR3 in DNA: TGCGCCAGCAGCCAAGGTCTGAACAATGAGCAGTTCTTC. This rearrangement joins TRBV4-1 to TRBJ2-1, with D unresolved. V lost 1 base to trimming and J lost 5 bases, with 6 bases between them. There are 13 residues in the CDR3. CDR1 and CDR2 (germline): MGHRA, YSYEKL.

The sample holds one count of this clonotype. The chain has TRBV5-6 and TRBJ1-2; D remains unclear. Trimming removed 4 bases at V and 2 bases at J, with 15 bases between. Per germline, CDR1 SGHDT and CDR2 YYEEEE. CDR3 length: 15 residues. CDR3: CASSPGRYTNYGYTF. The CDR3 region has the DNA TGTGCCAGCAGCCCCGGACGGTACACCAACTATGGCTACACCTTC.

In its sample, this clonotype was seen a few times. V and J are TRBV27 and TRBJ2-7, with a weak D call TRBD2 (5 bases). V was pared by 6 bases and J by 0 bases, with 18 bases between. The CDR3 length is 16 residues. CDR1 MNHEY and CDR2 SMNVEV come from the germline V gene (reference sequence). CDR3 sequence: CASSNPIASSSYEQYF. In nucleotides, the CDR3 is TGTGCCAGCAGCAACCCAATAGCGTCTAGCTCCTACGAGCAGTACTTC.

The sample holds many counts of this clonotype. This rearrangement joins TRBV9 to TRBJ2-1; 11 bases line up with TRBD1. Looked up from germline, CDR1 is SGDLS and CDR2 is YYNGEE. The CDR3 runs to 15 residues. V was clipped by 0 bases and J by 7 bases; unmatched bases: 3. CDR3 in amino acids: CASSVGGTGGNEQFF. CDR3 nucleotide sequence: TGTGCCAGCAGCGTAGGAGGGACAGGGGGAAATGAGCAGTTCTTC.

In DNA, the CDR3 is TGCAGTGCTAGAGGGACTAGCGGGACCAACAATGAGCAGTTCTTC. As protein: CSARGTSGTNNEQFF. The chain combines TRBV20-1 with TRBJ2-1; 12 nucleotides line up with TRBD2. This CDR3 spans 15 amino acids. The germline V gene has CDR1 DFQATT and CDR2 SNEGSKA (reference sequence). With V trimmed by 1 base and J by 5 bases, 3 bases remained unmatched.

The chain has TRBV19 and TRBJ2-1; possibly TRBD2 for D (6 bases). Trimming stripped 5 bases from V and 7 bases from J, with 12 bases between. The CDR3 loop spans 13 amino acids. Germline assignment: CDR1 LNHDA and CDR2 SQIVND (reference sequence). The CDR3 reads CASSGVAGNEQFF. CDR3 DNA: TGTGCCAGTAGTGGGGTGGCGGGGAATGAGCAGTTCTTC.

This clonotype has just a few counts. The V and J genes are TRBV2 and TRBJ2-2; 9 bases map to TRBD2. The CDR3 is made up of 15 amino acids. V trimming: 7 bases; J trimming: 0 bases; junction bases outside the gene matches: 3. Germline CDR1 is SNHLY and CDR2 is FYNNEI. The CDR3 loop reads CASTIAGANTGELFF. The CDR3 region has the DNA TGTGCCAGCACTATAGCGGGGGCGAACACCGGGGAGCTGTTTTTT.

This clonotype showed up just a few times. V gene TRBV4-1 combines with J gene TRBJ2-6; D not certain. Germline-derived CDR1 and CDR2 are MGHRA and YSYEKL. V was shortened by 0 bases and J by 0 bases, with 18 bases between the two germline ends. The CDR3 is 20 amino acids. The CDR3 here is CASSQDIGTETVSGANVLTF. The CDR3 DNA reads as TGCGCCAGCAGCCAAGATATCGGTACGGAGACGGTCTCTGGGGCCAACGTCCTGACTTTC.

This clonotype was found a few times. The chain employs TRBV13 and TRBJ2-7; D possibly matches TRBD1 or TRBD2 (5 bases each). Trimming took off 0 bases at V and 6 bases at J, with 18 bases between the two ends. Germline V gene data show CDR1 as PRHDT and CDR2 as FYEKMQ (reference sequence). There are 16 residues in the CDR3. The CDR3 region is CASSLGGDGLLFEQYF. The CDR3 nucleotides read TGTGCCAGCAGCTTAGGCGGGGACGGACTCCTTTTCGAGCAGTACTTC. Supplemented by reference TRBV13 and TRBJ2-7, the full variable domain reads AAGVIQSPRHLIKEKRETATLKCYPIPRHDTVYWYQQGPGQDPQFLISFYEKMQSDKGSIPDRFSAQQFSDYHSELNMSSLELGDSALYFCASSLGGDGLLFEQYFGPGTRLTVT.

The V gene is TRBV2, the J gene TRBJ2-1; 12 bases fit TRBD1. This CDR3 has 20 amino acids. V dropped 6 bases and J dropped 4; count of bases not matched to a gene: 19. Germline V gene data show CDR1 as SNHLY and CDR2 as FYNNEI. CDR3 DNA sequence: TGTGCCAGCAGCACCATTCCGGGGACAGGGGGCGCGGGGTTTTACAATGAGCAGTTCTTC. Amino acid sequence: CASSTIPGTGGAGFYNEQFF.

This clonotype was counted many times. This chain uses TRBV20-1 with TRBJ2-1, with D perhaps TRBD2 (6 bases). Germline V gene sequence: CDR1 DFQATT, CDR2 SNEGSKA (reference sequence). Between the trimmed V and J ends, which lost 1 base and 3 bases, there was a span of 16 bases. CDR3 size: 16 residues. CDR3 residues: CSARVLEGGDYNEQFF. The CDR3 DNA reads TGCAGTGCTAGAGTGTTGGAGGGAGGAGACTACAATGAGCAGTTCTTC.

This clonotype has a count of ten or more. The J gene is TRBJ2-1, the V gene TRBV5-6, with a tentative D call TRBD1 (5 bases). V was shortened by 2 bases and J by 5 bases, with 17 bases between the two germline ends. The CDR3 totals 16 residues. CDR1 and CDR2 from the germline V gene are SGHDT and YYEEEE. CDR3 protein: CASSFQSRDRDNEQFF. The DNA for the CDR3 is TGTGCCAGCAGCTTCCAATCACGCGACAGAGACAATGAGCAGTTCTTC.

The table lists this clonotype with many counts. V gene TRBV9 combines with J gene TRBJ2-5; D unclear. Trimming took off 0 bases at V and 2 bases at J, with 8 bases between the two ends. CDR1 is SGDLS, CDR2 YYNGEE, per germline. There are 14 residues in the CDR3. This CDR3 is CASSVEARQETQYF. CDR3 in DNA: TGTGCCAGCAGCGTAGAAGCTAGGCAAGAGACCCAGTACTTC.

This clonotype was counted ten times or more. The chain is built from TRBV5-1 and TRBJ2-7; D is uncertain. The CDR3 has 14 amino acids. The germline V and J ends were trimmed by 0 bases and 3 bases, with 10 bases remaining between them. Germline V gives CDR1 SGHRS, CDR2 YFSETQ. CDR3 amino acids: CASSLAGWDYEQYV. The CDR3 nucleotides are TGCGCCAGCAGCTTGGCTGGTTGGGACTACGAGCAGTACGTC.

This clonotype was detected a few times. This chain links TRBV11-2 with TRBJ2-1; 10 bases map to TRBD2. The CDR3 is 15 residues long. In germline, CDR1 is SGHAT, CDR2 FQNNGV. The V segment lost 2 bases and the J segment 4 bases; nucleotides outside the gene matches: 2. CDR3 nucleotide sequence: TGTGCCAGCAGCTTAAGAGCGGGGGGGTACAATGAGCAGTTCTTC. Residues: CASSLRAGGYNEQFF.